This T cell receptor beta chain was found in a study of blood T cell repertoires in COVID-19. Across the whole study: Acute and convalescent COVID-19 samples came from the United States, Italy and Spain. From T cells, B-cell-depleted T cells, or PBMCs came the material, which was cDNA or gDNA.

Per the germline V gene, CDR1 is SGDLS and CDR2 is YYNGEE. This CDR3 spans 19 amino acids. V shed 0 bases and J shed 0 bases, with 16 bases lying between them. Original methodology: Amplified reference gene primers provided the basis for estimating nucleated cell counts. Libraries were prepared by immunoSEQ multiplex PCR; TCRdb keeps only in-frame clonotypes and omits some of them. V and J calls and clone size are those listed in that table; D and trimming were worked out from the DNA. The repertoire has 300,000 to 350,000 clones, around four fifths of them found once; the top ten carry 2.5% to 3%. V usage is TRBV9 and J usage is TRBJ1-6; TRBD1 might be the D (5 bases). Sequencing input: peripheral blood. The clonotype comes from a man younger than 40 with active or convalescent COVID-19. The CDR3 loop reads CASSVEAGPVHSYNSPLHF. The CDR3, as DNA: TGTGCCAGCAGCGTAGAGGCAGGGCCCGTCCACTCCTATAATTCACCCCTCCACTTT.